The rows below give T cell receptor beta chains drawn from one sample of a study of sequential checkpoint blockade in melanoma. The data were produced by immunoSEQ multiplex PCR, yet TCRdb's version contains in-frame clones alone and is incomplete. Seen here are approximately 21,000 clones, 82% observed once, and the top ten hold approximately 10%. Specimen: CD8+ T cells sorted from blood (inferred from file names), collected from a patient given nivolumab and ipilimumab in sequence. Receptors originate from a human donor with melanoma. CDR3s include the opening cysteine and the closing phenylalanine or tryptophan. The D gene is left open where the match is weak. Clone size is stated in some rows and not others, as once, few, many or a class when expanded.

v_call,d_call,clone_size,j_call,cdr3_nt,cdr3_aa
TRBV19,.,once,TRBJ1-4,TGTGCCACCAGAACCCTTGGGACTTCTGCAACTAATGAAAAACTGTTTTTT,CATRTLGTSATNEKLFF
TRBV18,.,few,TRBJ2-7,TGTGCCAGCTCACCAGGACTACTCGCCGAGCAGTACTTC,CASSPGLLAEQYF
TRBV6-1,TRBD2,.,TRBJ2-5,TGTGCCAGCAGGCTAGCGGGGCAAGAGACCCAGTACTTC,CASRLAGQETQYF
TRBV30,TRBD1,.,TRBJ2-7,TGTGCCTGGCGGACAGGGGACGAGCAGTACTTC,CAWRTGDEQYF
TRBV28,.,.,TRBJ2-4,TGTGCCAGCTACTCACTAGCCAAAAACATTCAGTACTTC,CASYSLAKNIQYF
TRBV9,.,.,TRBJ1-2,TGTGCCAGCAGCTCCCGGGTGAGTGGCTACACCTTC,CASSSRVSGYTF
TRBV5-5,TRBD2,.,TRBJ2-1,TGTGCCAGCAGCTTGCCGCACCTACTAGCGGACCCCTACAATGAGCAGTTCTTC,CASSLPHLLADPYNEQFF
TRBV5-1,.,.,TRBJ2-2,TGCGCCAGCAGCTTGGGACAGATAAACACCGGGGAGCTGTTTTTT,CASSLGQINTGELFF
TRBV5-1,.,.,TRBJ2-3,TGCGCCAGCAGCTTGGGGGACTGGGGAAGCACAGATACGCAGTATTTT,CASSLGDWGSTDTQYF
TRBV30,.,.,TRBJ2-1,TGTGCCTGGAGTCAGAAGGGGGGGTCGGGGCAGTTCTTC,CAWSQKGGSGQFF
TRBV10-1,.,.,TRBJ1-2,TGCGCCAGCAGTGAGTCCGGGTTCTATGGCTACACCTTC,CASSESGFYGYTF
TRBV6-6,.,.,TRBJ2-3,TGTGCCAGCAGTAGAGTAGATACGCAGTATTTT,CASSRVDTQYF
TRBV28,.,.,TRBJ2-1,TGTGCCAGCAGTTCGGCGGGGGCGGGAGCCGTCAATGAGCAGTTCTTC,CASSSAGAGAVNEQFF
TRBV19,.,.,TRBJ1-2,TGTGCCAGTAGTATACAGGGAATCGCCCCCTATGGCTACACCTTC,CASSIQGIAPYGYTF
TRBV6-5,TRBD1,once,TRBJ2-2,TGTGCCAGCAGTTCTCCCGGGACAGCCGCCGGGGAGCTGTTTTTT,CASSSPGTAAGELFF
TRBV7-2,.,.,TRBJ2-2,TGTGCCAGCAGCTTAGGGGCGTTGAACACCGGGGAGCTGTTTTTT,CASSLGALNTGELFF
TRBV28,.,.,TRBJ2-5,TGTGCCAGCACCTCATTGGGGCTCCAAGAGACCCAGTACTTC,CASTSLGLQETQYF
TRBV2,.,.,TRBJ2-7,TGTGCCAGCAAGTCACAGGAGGGCCTCTACGAGCAGTACTTC,CASKSQEGLYEQYF
TRBV5-1,TRBD1,.,TRBJ1-1,TGCGCCAGCAGCTCCGAGCCGGGACAGGCTGAAGCTTTCTTT,CASSSEPGQAEAFF
TRBV9,.,few,TRBJ2-7,TGTGCCAGCAGCGTAGATCCGGGATCCTACGAGCAGTACTTC,CASSVDPGSYEQYF
TRBV5-1,TRBD1,once,TRBJ1-1,TGCGCCAGCAGCGTACAGGGGGCCGGGGGATTAAACACTGAAGCTTTCTTT,CASSVQGAGGLNTEAFF
TRBV28,TRBD1,.,TRBJ1-4,TGTGCCAGCAGTTTGTGGCAGGGGGGATCTGAAAAACTGTTTTTT,CASSLWQGGSEKLFF
TRBV11-2,.,once,TRBJ2-1,TGTGCCAGCAGCTCAGCGACCCTTTCCTACAATGAGCAGTTCTTC,CASSSATLSYNEQFF
TRBV7-9,TRBD1,.,TRBJ1-1,TGTGCCAGCAGCTTATGGACAGGGGCGAGGACTGAAGCTTTCTTT,CASSLWTGARTEAFF
TRBV7-3,TRBD1,once,TRBJ2-1,TGTGCCAGCAGCTTACATCCGGGACAGGGAGCTGAGCAGTTCTTC,CASSLHPGQGAEQFF
TRBV5-5,TRBD2,.,TRBJ2-3,TGTGCCAGCAGCTTGGCCCGACTAGCAGGAAGCACAGATACGCAGTATTTT,CASSLARLAGSTDTQYF
TRBV7-9,.,.,TRBJ1-3,TGTGCCAGCAGCCCGGGGAGCAGCTCTGGAAACACCATATATTTT,CASSPGSSSGNTIYF
TRBV11-2,TRBD2,.,TRBJ2-5,TGTGCCAGCACCGGGACTAGCGGGGTAGAGACCCAGTACTTC,CASTGTSGVETQYF
TRBV7-8,TRBD2,.,TRBJ2-1,TGTGCCAGCAGCTTATGGGTAGCGGGAGCTTCCTACAATGAGCAGTTCTTC,CASSLWVAGASYNEQFF
TRBV6-1,.,once,TRBJ1-2,TGTGCCAGCAGTTCCCCCGTGCGAGGGTTCTATGGCTACACCTTC,CASSSPVRGFYGYTF
TRBV19,TRBD1,.,TRBJ1-5,TGTGCCAGCCGTGGACAGGATGGCGTCAATCAGCCCCAGCATTTT,CASRGQDGVNQPQHF
TRBV28,.,.,TRBJ2-1,TGTGCCAGCAGTTTTCGGGGTCGGGGCTCCTACAATGAGCAGTTCTTC,CASSFRGRGSYNEQFF
TRBV7-3,.,once,TRBJ2-1,TGTGCCAGCAGCCAAGGACAGCTACACAATGAGCAGTTCTTC,CASSQGQLHNEQFF
TRBV12-5,.,.,TRBJ2-2,TGTGCTAGTGGCCTCGGCACCGGGGAGCTGTTTTTT,CASGLGTGELFF
TRBV7-9,.,.,TRBJ2-1,TGTGCCAGCAGCCCGGGGTGGGTCGGCAATGAGCAGTTCTTC,CASSPGWVGNEQFF
TRBV6-1,TRBD1,.,TRBJ2-5,TGTGCCAGCAGTCCCGGACAGGGACGAGAGACCCAGTACTTC,CASSPGQGRETQYF
TRBV7-8,TRBD2,few,TRBJ2-3,TGTGCCAGCAGCCGCCCCCTCCGGGAGGGAGATACGCAGTATTTT,CASSRPLREGDTQYF
TRBV18,TRBD1,.,TRBJ1-2,TGTGCCAGCTCACCAGCACAGGGGGCGTATGGCTACACCTTC,CASSPAQGAYGYTF